The rows below give T cell receptor beta chains drawn from one sample of a study of T cells after yellow fever vaccination. TCRdb re-analysed the 5' RACE reads in MiXCR, keeping a single row per CDR3 protein. The top ten clones hold roughly 2.3% of a sample with approximately 74,000 distinct CDR3 sequences, under 6.5% of them seen once. This material consisted of CD4+ T cells sorted from PBMCs, taken roughly 14 days after the first yellow fever vaccination. These receptors all stem from a man younger than 35 who received the YFV17D yellow fever vaccine. Each CDR3 is given without its conserved first and last residue. D genes are given only for firm matches. Clone sizes are shown as once, few or many counts, or a class when the clone is expanded.

v_gene	j_gene	abundance	d_gene	CDR3aa
TRBV7-9	TRBJ1-2	many	TRBD1	ASSVDRDLLNYGYT
TRBV24-1	TRBJ1-5	many	.	ATSEAGRNQPQH
TRBV7-2	TRBJ2-1	many	TRBD2	ASSPVPGLAGGSYNEQF
TRBV5-1	TRBJ2-2	many	.	ASSPGTGHPTGELF
TRBV5-1	TRBJ1-1	few	TRBD1	ASSLASYRGQGTEAF
TRBV29-1	TRBJ2-1	many	TRBD2	SVEGSGGVYNEQF
TRBV7-2	TRBJ1-3	many	TRBD1	ASSARDRAGNTIY
TRBV29-1	TRBJ2-3	many	.	SVGSGDTQY
TRBV7-2	TRBJ2-5	many	TRBD2	ASSARGGAGFETQY
TRBV5-1	TRBJ2-1	many	.	ASSLNEPRGQF
TRBV5-1	TRBJ2-4	many	TRBD2	ASSLESGRDKNIQY
TRBV20-1	TRBJ1-1	many	.	SASENTEAF
TRBV12-3/TRBV12-4	TRBJ1-1	many	.	ASSPLNTEAF
TRBV7-9	TRBJ1-1	many	.	ASSLGTQAEAF
TRBV5-4	TRBJ2-5	many	.	ASSESGETQY
TRBV11-2	TRBJ1-6	many	.	ASRTSQGHYNSPLH
TRBV10-3	TRBJ2-5	many	TRBD2	AISAPSGTSGGARTQETQY
TRBV11-3	TRBJ1-6	many	.	ASSLEGARLFSYNSPLH
TRBV12-3/TRBV12-4	TRBJ2-1	many	.	ASTLRGDEQF
TRBV7-2	TRBJ1-5	many	.	ASSLLAGAGQPQH
TRBV5-1	TRBJ2-5	many	.	ASSLGREETQY
TRBV20-1	TRBJ2-1	many	TRBD2	SARGLAGRSSYNEQF
TRBV20-1	TRBJ1-2	many	.	SATGVGGYT
TRBV2	TRBJ2-3	few	TRBD2	ASSPGTRSSDTQY
TRBV7-2	TRBJ2-1	many	.	ASSSLGVGVAYNEQF
TRBV12-3/TRBV12-4	TRBJ2-1	many	.	ASSLAITYNEQF
TRBV7-6	TRBJ2-2	many	.	ASSRTGELF
TRBV5-5	TRBJ2-5	many	.	ASSFLDRETQY
TRBV5-5	TRBJ1-2	many	.	ASSLAIGPYGYT